This TCR beta chain was identified during a study of blood T cell repertoires in COVID-19. As handled by the study authors: Reference gene primer amplification gave nucleated cell count estimates. Data came from immunoSEQ multiplex PCR; TCRdb stores just in-frame clones and leaves some out. The V and J calls and the clone size are those of that table, but D and trimming were determined from the DNA. In the table there are 300,000 to 350,000 clones, about 90% of which are singletons. The J segment lost 4 bases and the V segment lost 4 bases, leaving 2 bases of the junction unmatched. The CDR3 contains 12 residues. In germline, CDR1 is GTSNPN, CDR2 SVGIG (reference sequence).

This TCR was recovered from a man aged 25-45 years who had recovered from COVID-19. This rearrangement joins TRBV30 to TRBJ2-7; TRBD1 agrees at 9 bases. The sequencing input was PBMCs or T cells enriched from blood (not recorded which). CDR3 residues: CAWKTGGYEQYF. CDR3 in DNA: TGTGCCTGGAAGACAGGGGGGTACGAGCAGTACTTC.